These 10 T cell receptor beta chains were all obtained from the same sample, sequenced in a study of shared clonotypes between healthy human individuals. In the naive CD8 group, cells lacked CD45RO and were positively selected for CCR7, so terminally differentiated effector memory CD45RA+ cells were left out. Method: immunoSEQ multiplex PCR; TCRdb's copy keeps in-frame clones and lacks some. The sample has 500,000 to 700,000 clones; about 95% are singletons. Sample: naive CD8+ T cells sorted from blood. The receptors originated from a woman in her twenties or thirties in good health.

This chain connects TRBV7-9 to TRBJ2-1; 7 nucleotides match TRBD1. The CDR3 runs to 16 residues. V was pared by 5 bases and J by 8 bases, with 15 bases of the junction left unmatched. The V gene's germline CDR1 is SEHNR and CDR2 FQNEAQ (reference sequence). CDR3 protein: CASSPETGSRQHEQFF. Here the CDR3 DNA reads TGTGCCAGCAGCCCCGAGACAGGGAGTAGGCAGCATGAGCAGTTCTTC.

About this clone: Additional DNA sequences in this sample encode the identical CDR3. The chain has TRBV7-9 and TRBJ2-1, with D unclear. CDR1 is SEHNR, CDR2 FQNEAQ, per germline (reference sequence). Trimming removed 4 bases at V and 1 base at J, with 5 bases between. This CDR3 has 13 amino acids. The CDR3 DNA reads as TGTGCCAGCAGCTCGCCGTCCTACAATGAGCAGTTCTTC. It codes for CASSSPSYNEQFF.

This sequence joins TRBV30 and TRBJ1-5; D perhaps matches TRBD1 (5 bases). The germline V gene encodes CDR1 GTSNPN and CDR2 SVGIG (reference sequence). The CDR3 spans 13 residues. Trimming removed 1 base at V and 6 bases at J, with 10 bases between. The CDR3 loop reads CAWSGGFGQPQHF. In nucleotides, the CDR3 is TGTGCCTGGAGTGGGGGGTTTGGTCAGCCCCAGCATTTT.

This chain connects TRBV27 to TRBJ2-2; TRBD1 or TRBD2 may be the D gene (5 bases each). There are 15 residues in the CDR3. V lost 2 bases and J 1 base, leaving 8 bases between the germline ends. Germline V gene lookup returns CDR1 MNHEY and CDR2 SMNVEV (reference sequence). The CDR3 coding sequence is TGTGCCAGCAGTTTACGGGGCATGAACACCGGGGAGCTGTTTTTT. This sequence encodes CASSLRGMNTGELFF.

The chain recombines TRBV30 with TRBJ2-1; TRBD1 or TRBD2 may be the D gene (5 bases each). The germline gives CDR1 GTSNPN, CDR2 SVGIG (reference sequence). There are 15 residues in the CDR3. V was pared by 1 base and J by 2 bases, with 12 bases between. CDR3 bases: TGTGCCTGGAGTGCCGGGACCGGGCCCTACAATGAGCAGTTCTTC. Protein product: CAWSAGTGPYNEQFF. Drawing the rest from reference TRBV30 and TRBJ2-1, the complete variable domain is SQTIHQWPATLVQPVGSPLSLECTVEGTSNPNLYWYRQAAGRGLQLLFYSVGIGQISSEVPQNLSASRPQDRQFILSSKKLLLSDSGFYLCAWSAGTGPYNEQFFGPGTRLTVL.

J is TRBJ2-7 and V is TRBV7-2, with 8 bases that match TRBD2. Trimming cost V 5 bases and J 3 bases; bases outside gene matches: 3. The length of the CDR3 is 13 residues. Germline CDR1 reads SGHTA; CDR2 reads FQGNSA. The CDR3 region has the DNA TGTGCCAGCAGCCCCAGCGGGAGCTACGAGCAGTACTTC. Translated, it gives CASSPSGSYEQYF.

The chain combines TRBV2 with TRBJ1-1; possible D gene TRBD1, 6 bases. The CDR3 sequence is 15 residues long. V lost 6 bases and J lost 4, with 18 bases in between. Germline assignment: CDR1 SNHLY and CDR2 FYNNEI. The CDR3 DNA reads as TGTGCCAGCAGGGAGGGAACAGGGAGGGGCACTGAAGCTTTCTTT. Its protein product is CASREGTGRGTEAFF. Looking up the rest from reference TRBV2 and TRBJ1-1 gives the full variable domain: EPEVTQTPSHQVTQMGQEVILRCVPISNHLYFYWYRQILGQKVEFLVSFYNNEISEKSEIFDDQFSVERPDGSNFTLKIRSTKLEDSAMYFCASREGTGRGTEAFFGQGTRLTVV.

This clone was seen a single time. The V and J genes are TRBV5-6 and TRBJ2-7; maybe TRBD2 (5 bases). The CDR3 covers 14 residues. Germline V gene sequence: CDR1 SGHDT, CDR2 YYEEEE. Deletions cut 4 bases from V and 4 bases from J, with 15 bases between. CDR3 bases: TGTGCCAGCAGCATAAGGGAGTCCCTGTACGAGCAGTACTTC. Amino acid sequence: CASSIRESLYEQYF.

This chain connects TRBV5-4 to TRBJ2-7; 8 nucleotides agree with TRBD2. J was trimmed by 2 bases and V by 4 bases; bases with no gene match: 8. The germline gives CDR1 SGHNT, CDR2 YYREEE (reference sequence). This CDR3 is 15 amino acids long. In DNA form, the CDR3 reads TGTGCCAGCAGCCGGGGGCGGGAGGTCGCCTACGAGCAGTACTTC. This gives the protein CASSRGREVAYEQYF.

The chain is built from TRBV28 and TRBJ2-7, with a possible D match to TRBD2 (5 bases). The CDR3 totals 16 residues. V was shortened by 2 bases and J by 4 bases, with 18 bases between the two germline ends. From germline, CDR1 is MDHEN and CDR2 SYDVKM. The CDR3 DNA sequence: TGTGCCAGCAGTTTAGGAGACACCACAAGGAGGTACGAGCAGTACTTC. Its translation is CASSLGDTTRRYEQYF.